This T cell receptor (beta chain) was retrieved from a study of blood T cell repertoires in COVID-19. This clone was counted between two and nine times. The protocol was immunoSEQ multiplex PCR, while the TCRdb copy is restricted to in-frame clones and leaves out a portion. The repertoire consists of more than 300,000 clones, with roughly 90% occurring once and the leading ten covering about 6.8%. V dropped 6 bases and J dropped 6 bases, with 16 bases sitting between them. CDR1 and CDR2 (germline): SGHAT, FQNNGV. The CDR3 covers 14 residues. The specimen was peripheral blood. The receptor was isolated from a man younger than 30 who had recovered from COVID-19. This chain uses TRBV11-2 with TRBJ2-3; D is possibly TRBD2 (5 bases). The CDR3 region has the DNA TGTGCCAGCAGTGGCCCCCACCGGAGGGATACGCAGTATTTT. It specifies CASSGPHRRDTQYF.